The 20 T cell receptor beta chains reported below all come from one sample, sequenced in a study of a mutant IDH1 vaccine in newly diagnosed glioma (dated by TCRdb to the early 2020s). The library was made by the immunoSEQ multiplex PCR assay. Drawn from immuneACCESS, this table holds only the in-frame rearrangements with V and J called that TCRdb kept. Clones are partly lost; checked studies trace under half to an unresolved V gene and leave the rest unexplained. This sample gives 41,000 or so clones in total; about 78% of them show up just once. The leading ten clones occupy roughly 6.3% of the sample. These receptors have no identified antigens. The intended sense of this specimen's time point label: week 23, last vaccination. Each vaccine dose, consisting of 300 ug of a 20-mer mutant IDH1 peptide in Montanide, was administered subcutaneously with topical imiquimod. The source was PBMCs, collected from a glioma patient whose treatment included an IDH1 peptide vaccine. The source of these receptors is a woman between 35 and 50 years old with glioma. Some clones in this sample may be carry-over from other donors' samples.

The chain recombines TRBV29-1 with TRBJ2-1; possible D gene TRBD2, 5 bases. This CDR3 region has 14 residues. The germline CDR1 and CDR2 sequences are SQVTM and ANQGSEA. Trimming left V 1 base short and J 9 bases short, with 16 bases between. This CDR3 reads CSVEADLPLSEQFF. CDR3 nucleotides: TGCAGCGTTGAAGCGGACTTACCCCTGAGTGAGCAGTTCTTC.

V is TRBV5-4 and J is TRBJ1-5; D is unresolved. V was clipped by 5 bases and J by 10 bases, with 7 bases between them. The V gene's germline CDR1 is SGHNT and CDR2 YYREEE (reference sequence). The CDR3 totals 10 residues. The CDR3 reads CASSSHPQHF. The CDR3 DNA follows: TGTGCCAGCAGTTCGCATCCCCAGCATTTT. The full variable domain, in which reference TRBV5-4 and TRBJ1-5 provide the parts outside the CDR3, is ETGVTQSPTHLIKTRGQQVTLRCSSQSGHNTVSWYQQALGQGPQFIFQYYREEENGRGNFPPRFSGLQFPNYSSELNVNALELDDSALYLCASSSHPQHFGDGTRLSIL.

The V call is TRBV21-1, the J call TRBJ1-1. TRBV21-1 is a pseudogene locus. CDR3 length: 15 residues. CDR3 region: CASSPRREENTEAFF. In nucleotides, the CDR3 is TGTGCCAGCAGCCCACGGAGGGAGGAGAACACTGAAGCTTTCTTT.

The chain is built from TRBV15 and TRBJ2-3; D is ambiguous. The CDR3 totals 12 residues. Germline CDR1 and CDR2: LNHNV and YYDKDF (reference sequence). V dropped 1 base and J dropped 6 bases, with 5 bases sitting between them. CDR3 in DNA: TGTGCCACCAGCAGAGGGTATGATACGCAGTATTTT. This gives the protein CATSRGYDTQYF. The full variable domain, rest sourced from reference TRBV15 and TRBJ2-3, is DAMVIQNPRYQVTQFGKPVTLSCSQTLNHNVMYWYQQKSSQAPKLLFHYYDKDFNNEADTPDNFQSRRPNTSFCFLDIRSPGLGDTAMYLCATSRGYDTQYFGPGTRLTVL.

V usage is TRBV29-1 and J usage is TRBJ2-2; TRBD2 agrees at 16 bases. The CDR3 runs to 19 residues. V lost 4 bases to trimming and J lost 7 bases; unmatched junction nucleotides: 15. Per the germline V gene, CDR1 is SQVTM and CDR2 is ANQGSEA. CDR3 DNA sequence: TGCAGCGTTGGAAAGGGACCGGGACTAGCGGGGGGGCGGAGCGGGGAGCTGTTTTTT. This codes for CSVGKGPGLAGGRSGELFF.

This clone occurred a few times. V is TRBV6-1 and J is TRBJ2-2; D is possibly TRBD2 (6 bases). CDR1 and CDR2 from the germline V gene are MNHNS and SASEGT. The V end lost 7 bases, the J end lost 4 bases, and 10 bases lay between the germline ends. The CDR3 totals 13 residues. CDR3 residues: CASTRGSTGELFF. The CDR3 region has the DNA TGTGCCAGCACTCGGGGGAGCACCGGGGAGCTGTTTTTT.

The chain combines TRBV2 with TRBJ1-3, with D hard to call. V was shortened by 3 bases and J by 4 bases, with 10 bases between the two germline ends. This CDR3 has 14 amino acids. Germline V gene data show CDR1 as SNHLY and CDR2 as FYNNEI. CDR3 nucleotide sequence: TGTGCCAGCAGTGAGAGAGGGATGGGAAACACCATATATTTT. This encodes CASSERGMGNTIYF.

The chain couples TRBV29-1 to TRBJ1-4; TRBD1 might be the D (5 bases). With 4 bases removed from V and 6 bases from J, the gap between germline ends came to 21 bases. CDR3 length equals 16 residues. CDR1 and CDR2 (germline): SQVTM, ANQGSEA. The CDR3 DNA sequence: TGCAGCGTTGCGAGGGCAGAGGGGTCCCGGTATGAAAAACTGTTTTTT. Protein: CSVARAEGSRYEKLFF.

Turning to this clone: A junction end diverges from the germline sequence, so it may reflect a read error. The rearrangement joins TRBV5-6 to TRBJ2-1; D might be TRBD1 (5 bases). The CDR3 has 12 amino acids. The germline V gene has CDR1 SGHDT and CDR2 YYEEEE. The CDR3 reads CASSVQGNEQFF. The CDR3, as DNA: TGCGCCAGCAGCGTGCAGGGAAATGAGCAGTTCTTC.

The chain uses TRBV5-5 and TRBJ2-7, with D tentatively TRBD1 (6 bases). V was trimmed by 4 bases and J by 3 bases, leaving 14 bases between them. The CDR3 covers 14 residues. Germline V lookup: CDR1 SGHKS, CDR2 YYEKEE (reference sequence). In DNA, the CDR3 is TGTGCCAGCAGCCAGACAGGCAACTACTACGAGCAGTACTTC. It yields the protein CASSQTGNYYEQYF.

The DNA of the CDR3 is TGTGCCAGCAACCTAAGACAGGGGGATCAGCCCCAGCATTTT. Protein sequence: CASNLRQGDQPQHF. The V and J genes are TRBV6-1 and TRBJ1-5; 9 nucleotides agree with TRBD1. CDR1 is MNHNS, CDR2 SASEGT, per germline. The CDR3 spans 14 residues. J lost 5 bases, V lost 7 bases, and 6 bases had no gene match.

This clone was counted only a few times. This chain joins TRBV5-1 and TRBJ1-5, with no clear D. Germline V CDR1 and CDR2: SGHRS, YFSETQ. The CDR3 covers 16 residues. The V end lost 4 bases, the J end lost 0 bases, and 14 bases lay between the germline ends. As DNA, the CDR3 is TGCGCCAGCAGCCCGGAGGGATTTTATAGCAATCAGCCCCAGCATTTT. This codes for CASSPEGFYSNQPQHF.

CDR3 in amino acids: CATSRELAGGLPQETQYF. In DNA, the CDR3 is TGTGCCACCAGCAGAGAGCTAGCGGGGGGCCTACCTCAAGAGACCCAGTACTTC. V gene TRBV15 combines with J gene TRBJ2-5; 11 nucleotides align to TRBD2. The germline V gene encodes CDR1 LNHNV and CDR2 YYDKDF (reference sequence). The CDR3 has 18 amino acids. The trim removed 0 bases at V and 2 bases at J, leaving 8 bases unmatched.

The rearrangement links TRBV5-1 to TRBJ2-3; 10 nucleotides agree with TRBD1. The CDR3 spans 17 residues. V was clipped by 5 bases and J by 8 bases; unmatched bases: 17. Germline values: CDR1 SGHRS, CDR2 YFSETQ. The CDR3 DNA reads TGCGCCAGCAGACCGCGGCCGGGACAGGGGTCGCAGGGTACGCAGTATTTT. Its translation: CASRPRPGQGSQGTQYF.

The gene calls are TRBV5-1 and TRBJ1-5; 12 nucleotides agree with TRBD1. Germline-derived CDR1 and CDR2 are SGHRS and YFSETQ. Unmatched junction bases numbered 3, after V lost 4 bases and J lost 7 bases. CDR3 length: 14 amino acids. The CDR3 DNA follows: TGCGCCAGCAGCCTCGGGACAGGGGGCCAGCCCCAGCATTTT. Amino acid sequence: CASSLGTGGQPQHF.

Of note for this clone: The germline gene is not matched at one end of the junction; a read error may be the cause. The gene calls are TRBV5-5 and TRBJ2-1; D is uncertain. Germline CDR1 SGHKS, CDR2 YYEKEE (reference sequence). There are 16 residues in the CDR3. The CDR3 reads CASSPGTVPSYNEQFF. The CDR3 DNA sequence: TGCGCCAGCAGTCCCGGAACAGTTCCTTCTTACAATGAGCAGTTCTTC.

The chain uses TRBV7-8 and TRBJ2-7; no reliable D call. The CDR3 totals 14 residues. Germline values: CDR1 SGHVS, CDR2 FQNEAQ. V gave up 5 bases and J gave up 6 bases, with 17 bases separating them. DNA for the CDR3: TGTGCCAGCAGCCCCAACCGGACCACCCTCGAGCAGTACTTC. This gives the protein CASSPNRTTLEQYF.

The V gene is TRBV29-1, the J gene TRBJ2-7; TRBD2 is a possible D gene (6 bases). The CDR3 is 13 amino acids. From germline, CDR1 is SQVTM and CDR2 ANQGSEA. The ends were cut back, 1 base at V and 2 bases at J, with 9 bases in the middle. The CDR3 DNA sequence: TGCAGCGTTGAAGGACTAGATACCTACGAGCAGTACTTC. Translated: CSVEGLDTYEQYF.

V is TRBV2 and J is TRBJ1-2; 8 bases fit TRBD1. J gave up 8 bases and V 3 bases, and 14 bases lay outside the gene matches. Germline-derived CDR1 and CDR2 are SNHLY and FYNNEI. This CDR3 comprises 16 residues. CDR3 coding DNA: TGTGCCAGCAGTGATCGGGCGGGGACAGGCCCTTCCGGCTACACCTTC. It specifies CASSDRAGTGPSGYTF.

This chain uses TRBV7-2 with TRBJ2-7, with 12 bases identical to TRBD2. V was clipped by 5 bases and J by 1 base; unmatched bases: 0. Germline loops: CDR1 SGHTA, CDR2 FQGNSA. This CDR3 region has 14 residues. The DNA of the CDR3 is TGTGCCAGCAGCGGGACTAGCGGGTCCTACGAGCAGTACTTC. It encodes CASSGTSGSYEQYF.